The 12 T cell receptor beta chains below all came from one sample that was sequenced in a study of blood T cell repertoires in COVID-19 (dated by TCRdb to 2018 to 2020). Libraries were constructed by the immunoSEQ multiplex PCR assay. As stored in TCRdb, this immuneACCESS dataset retains in-frame rearrangements with V and J assigned. A fraction of the clones does not appear; measured against another copy, unresolved V genes explain less than half of the discrepancy, and the remainder lacks a known reason. This sample comprises roughly 91,000 clones, approximately 80% of them detected only once. The ten largest clones take up over 6.5% of the sample. Sequencing was performed on peripheral blood. The origin of the receptors is a man between 65 and 79 years old with acute or convalescent COVID-19.

This clone was detected only a few times. CDR3 sequence (DNA): TGCGCCAGCAGGGTCCCGGAGGGGGCCAGCAATCAGCCCCAGCATTTT. This codes for CASRVPEGASNQPQHF. The V call is TRBV10-1, the J call TRBJ1-5; 7 positions match TRBD1. Germline-derived CDR1 and CDR2 are WNHNN and SYGVQD (reference sequence). The CDR3 covers 16 residues. The V segment lost 6 bases and the J segment 1 base; nucleotides outside the gene matches: 9.

The chain carries TRBV7-6 and TRBJ2-3, with 10 bases identical to TRBD2. The CDR3 is 15 residues long. Germline CDR1 and CDR2: SGHVS and FNYEAQ. After removal of 0 bases from V and 4 bases from J, the junction contained 1 base not matched to a gene. The CDR3 sequence is CASSLAAGGPDTQYF. CDR3 DNA: TGTGCCAGCAGCTTAGCAGCGGGAGGGCCAGATACGCAGTATTTT.

The gene calls are TRBV18 and TRBJ2-2; D unclear. Per the germline V gene, CDR1 is KGHSH and CDR2 is LQKENI. The CDR3 length is 16 residues. Trimming left V 1 base short and J 5 bases short, with 14 bases between. The CDR3 coding sequence is TGTGCCAGCTCACCACGCGCTCCCTTATCAACCGGGGAGCTGTTTTTT. Protein sequence: CASSPRAPLSTGELFF.

The gene calls are TRBV5-4 and TRBJ2-3; no firm D call. V shed 4 bases and J shed 0 bases, with 12 bases lying between them. From germline, CDR1 is SGHNT and CDR2 YYREEE (reference sequence). The CDR3 contains 15 residues. The CDR3: CASSSGGQSTDTQYF. CDR3 DNA: TGTGCCAGCAGCAGTGGTGGCCAAAGCACAGATACGCAGTATTTT.

This chain joins TRBV29-1 and TRBJ1-1, with 9 bases lining up with TRBD1. The CDR3 has 13 residues. V lost 5 bases, J lost 3 bases, and 4 bases stayed unmatched. Looked up from germline, CDR1 is SQVTM and CDR2 is ANQGSEA. The CDR3 protein is CSVPTGGHTEAFF. DNA of the CDR3: TGCAGCGTTCCCACAGGGGGCCACACTGAAGCTTTCTTT.

The chain employs TRBV19 and TRBJ1-1; D unresolved. V was clipped by 1 base and J by 5 bases, with 11 bases between them. This CDR3 spans 14 amino acids. Germline V gives CDR1 LNHDA, CDR2 SQIVND (reference sequence). CDR3: CASSIVSAGTEAFF. CDR3 sequence (DNA): TGTGCCAGTAGTATAGTGAGTGCGGGGACTGAAGCTTTCTTT.

The chain recombines TRBV7-9 with TRBJ1-3; TRBD1 might be the D (6 bases). Trimming removed 3 bases from V and 0 bases from J, with 12 bases in between. There are 16 residues in the CDR3. CDR1 and CDR2 from the germline V gene are SEHNR and FQNEAQ (reference sequence). The CDR3, as DNA: TGTGCCAGCAGCTTTGGACAGACCACCTCTGGAAACACCATATATTTT. Encoded protein: CASSFGQTTSGNTIYF.

The chain links TRBV27 to TRBJ2-1; 11 nucleotides line up with TRBD2. V lost 0 bases to trimming and J lost 9 bases; unmatched junction nucleotides: 4. Germline V lookup: CDR1 MNHEY, CDR2 SMNVEV (reference sequence). This CDR3 is 15 amino acids long. This CDR3 reads CASSLSTSGSVEQFF. CDR3 DNA sequence: TGTGCCAGCAGTTTATCTACTAGCGGGAGCGTTGAGCAGTTCTTC.

V and J are TRBV4-1 and TRBJ2-1, with TRBD2 matching over 7 bases. Germline-derived CDR1 and CDR2 are MGHRA and YSYEKL. V lost 4 bases to trimming and J lost 0 bases; unmatched junction nucleotides: 3. This CDR3 region has 15 residues. Here the CDR3 DNA reads TGCGCCAGCAGCCGTACTAGCGACTCCTACAATGAGCAGTTCTTC. Its translation: CASSRTSDSYNEQFF.

V is TRBV4-1 and J is TRBJ2-4, with D uncertain. CDR1 MGHRA and CDR2 YSYEKL come from the germline V gene. V lost 0 bases, J lost 0 bases, and 9 bases lay in between. The CDR3 has 16 residues. In DNA form, the CDR3 reads TGCGCCAGCAGCCAAGATAACAGCATAGCCAAAAACATTCAGTACTTC. It translates to CASSQDNSIAKNIQYF.

The chain uses TRBV18 and TRBJ1-5; no clear D. Trimming removed 2 bases from V and 0 bases from J, with 8 bases in between. Germline assignment: CDR1 KGHSH and CDR2 LQKENI. This CDR3 comprises 15 residues. DNA of the CDR3: TGTGCCAGCTCACCAGAGCTTTATAGCAATCAGCCCCAGCATTTT. It translates to CASSPELYSNQPQHF.

The J gene is TRBJ2-7, the V gene TRBV28; the match to TRBD1 covers 9 bases. The CDR3 runs 16 residues. V shed 3 bases and J 9 bases; nucleotides not matched to a gene: 15. Germline values: CDR1 MDHEN, CDR2 SYDVKM. As DNA, the CDR3 is TGTGCCAGCAGTTTCCCTGGCGGGACAGGGTCTCGCGGGCAGTACTTC. Protein: CASSFPGGTGSRGQYF.